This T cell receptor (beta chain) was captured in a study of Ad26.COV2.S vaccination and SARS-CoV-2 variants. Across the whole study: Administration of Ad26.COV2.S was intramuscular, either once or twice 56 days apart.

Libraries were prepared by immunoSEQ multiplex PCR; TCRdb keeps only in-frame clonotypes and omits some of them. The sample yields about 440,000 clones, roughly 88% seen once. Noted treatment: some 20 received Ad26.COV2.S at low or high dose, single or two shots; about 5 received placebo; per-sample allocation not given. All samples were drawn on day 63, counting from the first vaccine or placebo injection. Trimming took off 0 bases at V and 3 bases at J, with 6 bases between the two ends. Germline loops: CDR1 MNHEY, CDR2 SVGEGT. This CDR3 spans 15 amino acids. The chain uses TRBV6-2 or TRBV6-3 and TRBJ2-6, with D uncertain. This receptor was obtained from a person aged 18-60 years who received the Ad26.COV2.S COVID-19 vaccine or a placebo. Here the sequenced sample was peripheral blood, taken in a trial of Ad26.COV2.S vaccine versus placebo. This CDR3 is CASSYSPYGANVLTF. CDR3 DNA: TGTGCCAGCAGTTACTCCCCTTATGGGGCCAACGTCCTGACTTTC.